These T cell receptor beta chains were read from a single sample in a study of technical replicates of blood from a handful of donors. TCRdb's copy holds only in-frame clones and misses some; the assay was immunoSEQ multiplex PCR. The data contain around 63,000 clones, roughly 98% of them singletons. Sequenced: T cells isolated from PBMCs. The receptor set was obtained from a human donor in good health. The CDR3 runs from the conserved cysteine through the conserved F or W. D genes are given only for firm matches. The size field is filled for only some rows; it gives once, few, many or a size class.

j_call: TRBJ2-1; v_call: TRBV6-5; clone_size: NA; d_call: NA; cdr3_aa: CASSFTRFNEQFF; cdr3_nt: TGTGCCAGCAGTTTTACTAGATTCAATGAGCAGTTCTTC
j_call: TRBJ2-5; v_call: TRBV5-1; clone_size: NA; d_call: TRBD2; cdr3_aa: CASSLAGTPAQETQYF; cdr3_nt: TGCGCCAGCAGTCTAGCGGGCACGCCGGCCCAAGAGACCCAGTACTTC
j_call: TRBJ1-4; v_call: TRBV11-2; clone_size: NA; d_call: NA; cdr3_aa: CASSSRGRATNEKLFF; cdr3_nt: TGTGCCAGCAGCTCCAGGGGAAGAGCAACTAATGAAAAACTGTTTTTT
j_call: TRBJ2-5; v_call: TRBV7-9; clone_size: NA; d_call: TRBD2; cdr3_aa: CASSLSSGGQETQYF; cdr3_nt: TGTGCCAGCAGCTTAAGTAGCGGGGGCCAAGAGACCCAGTACTTC
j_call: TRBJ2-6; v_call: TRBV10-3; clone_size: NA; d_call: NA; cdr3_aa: CAISESSSGANVLTF; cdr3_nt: TGTGCCATCAGTGAGTCGAGCTCTGGGGCCAACGTCCTGACTTTC
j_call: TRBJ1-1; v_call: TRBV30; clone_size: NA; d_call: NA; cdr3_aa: CAVRGGSEAFF; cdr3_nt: TGTGCCGTCCGGGGGGGGTCCGAAGCTTTCTTT
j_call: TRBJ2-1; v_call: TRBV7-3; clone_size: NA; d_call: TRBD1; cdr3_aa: CASSLTHLTGAYNEQFF; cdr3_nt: TGTGCCAGCAGCCTCACCCATCTGACAGGGGCTTACAATGAGCAGTTCTTC
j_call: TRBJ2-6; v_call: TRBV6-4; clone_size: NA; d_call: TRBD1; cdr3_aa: CASSGTGGAGANVLTF; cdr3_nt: TGTGCCAGCAGTGGGACAGGGGGCGCTGGGGCCAACGTCCTGACTTTC
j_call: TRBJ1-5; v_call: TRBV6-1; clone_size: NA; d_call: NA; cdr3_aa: CASSGQVNQPQHF; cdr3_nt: TGTGCCAGCAGTGGACAGGTAAATCAGCCCCAGCATTTT
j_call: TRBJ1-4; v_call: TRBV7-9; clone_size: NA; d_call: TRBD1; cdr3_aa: CASSLEGTGVGVRLFF; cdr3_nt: TGTGCCAGCAGCTTAGAGGGGACAGGGGTCGGAGTTAGACTGTTTTTT
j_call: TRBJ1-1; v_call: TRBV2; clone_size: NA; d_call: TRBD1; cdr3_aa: CASTTGPNTEAFF; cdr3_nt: TGTGCCAGCACGACAGGGCCTAACACTGAAGCTTTCTTT
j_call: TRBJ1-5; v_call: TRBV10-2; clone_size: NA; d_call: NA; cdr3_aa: CASRSVEGGQPQHF; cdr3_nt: TGCGCCAGCAGGAGCGTCGAAGGGGGTCAGCCCCAGCATTTT
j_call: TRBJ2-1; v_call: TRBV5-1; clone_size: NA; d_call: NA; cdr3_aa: CASSLAPGAATNEQFF; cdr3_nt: TGCGCCAGCAGCTTGGCACCGGGAGCTGCTACCAATGAGCAGTTCTTC
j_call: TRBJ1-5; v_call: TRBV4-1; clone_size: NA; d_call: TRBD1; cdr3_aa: CASSRLGQLNQPQHF; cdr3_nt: TGCGCCAGCAGCCGCCTGGGACAGCTAAATCAGCCCCAGCATTTT
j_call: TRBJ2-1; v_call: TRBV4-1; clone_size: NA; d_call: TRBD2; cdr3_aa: CASSHRGTSGGRALPEQFF; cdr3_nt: TGCGCCAGCAGCCATCGGGGGACTAGCGGGGGCCGGGCGTTGCCTGAGCAGTTCTTC
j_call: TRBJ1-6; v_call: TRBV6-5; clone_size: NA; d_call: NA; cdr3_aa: CASSPDYNSPLHF; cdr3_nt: TGTGCCAGCAGCCCAGACTATAATTCACCCCTCCACTTT
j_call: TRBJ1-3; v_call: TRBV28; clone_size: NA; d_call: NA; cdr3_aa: CASSLGGGRAGNTIYF; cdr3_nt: TGTGCCAGCAGTTTAGGCGGGGGCAGGGCTGGAAACACCATATATTTT
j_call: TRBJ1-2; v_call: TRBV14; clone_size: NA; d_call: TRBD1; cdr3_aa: CASGTGTTSYGYTF; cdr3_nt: TGTGCCAGCGGGACAGGGACTACTTCCTATGGCTACACCTTC
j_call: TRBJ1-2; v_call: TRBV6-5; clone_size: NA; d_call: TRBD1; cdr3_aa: CASSPGTGVGYGYTF; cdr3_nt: TGTGCCAGCAGCCCCGGGACAGGGGTTGGGTATGGCTACACCTTC
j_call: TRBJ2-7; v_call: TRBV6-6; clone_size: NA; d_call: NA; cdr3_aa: CASSYSPGGYSYEQYF; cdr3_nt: TGTGCCAGCAGTTACTCGCCCGGAGGTTACTCCTACGAGCAGTACTTC
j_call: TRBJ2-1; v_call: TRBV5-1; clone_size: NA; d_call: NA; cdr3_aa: CASSQPMGWAQGKDNEQFF; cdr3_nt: TGCGCCAGCAGCCAACCCATGGGGTGGGCGCAGGGGAAAGACAATGAGCAGTTCTTC
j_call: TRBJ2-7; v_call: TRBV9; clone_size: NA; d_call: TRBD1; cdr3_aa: CASSSDRGGGEQYF; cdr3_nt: TGTGCCAGCAGCTCGGACAGGGGAGGTGGCGAGCAGTACTTC
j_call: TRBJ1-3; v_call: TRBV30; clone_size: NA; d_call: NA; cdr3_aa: CAWSGGPGNTIYF; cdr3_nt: TGTGCCTGGAGCGGGGGACCTGGAAACACCATATATTTT
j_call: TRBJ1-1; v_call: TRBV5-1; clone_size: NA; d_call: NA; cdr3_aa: CASRLRGPNTEAFF; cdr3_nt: TGCGCCAGCCGCTTAAGGGGTCCGAACACTGAAGCTTTCTTT
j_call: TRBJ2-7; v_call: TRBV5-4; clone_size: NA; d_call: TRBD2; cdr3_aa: CASSLGLAGDEQYF; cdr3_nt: TGTGCCAGCAGCTTGGGGCTAGCGGGAGACGAGCAGTACTTC
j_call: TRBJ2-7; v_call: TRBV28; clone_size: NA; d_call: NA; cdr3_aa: CASSQGLPGQASYEQYF; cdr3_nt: TGTGCCAGCAGCCAAGGCCTGCCGGGACAAGCCTCCTACGAGCAGTACTTC
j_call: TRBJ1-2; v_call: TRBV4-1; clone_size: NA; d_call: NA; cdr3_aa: CASSQDKSSIDGYTF; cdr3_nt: TGCGCCAGCAGCCAAGATAAATCCTCTATTGATGGCTACACCTTC
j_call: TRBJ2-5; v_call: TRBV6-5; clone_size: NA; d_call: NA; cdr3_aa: CASSYSRGQETQYF; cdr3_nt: TGTGCCAGCAGTTACTCTAGGGGCCAAGAGACCCAGTACTTC
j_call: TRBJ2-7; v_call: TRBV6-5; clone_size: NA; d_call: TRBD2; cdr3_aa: CASSYGGVTYEQYF; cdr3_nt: TGTGCCAGCAGTTACGGGGGGGTCACCTACGAGCAGTACTTC
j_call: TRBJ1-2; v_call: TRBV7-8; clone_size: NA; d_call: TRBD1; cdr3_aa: CASSPGTGIQYGYTF; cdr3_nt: TGTGCCAGCAGCCCCGGGACAGGGATTCAGTATGGCTACACCTTC
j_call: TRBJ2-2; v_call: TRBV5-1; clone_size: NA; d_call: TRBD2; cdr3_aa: CASSPTSGSTGELFF; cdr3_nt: TGCGCCAGCAGCCCGACTAGCGGGAGCACCGGGGAGCTGTTTTTT
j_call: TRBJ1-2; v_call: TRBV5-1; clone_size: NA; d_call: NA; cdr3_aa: CASSLEVGGYGYTF; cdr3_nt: TGCGCCAGCAGCTTGGAAGTGGGGGGTTATGGCTACACCTTC
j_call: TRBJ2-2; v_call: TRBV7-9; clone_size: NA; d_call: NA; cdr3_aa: CASSLESAGELFF; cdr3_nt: TGTGCCAGCAGCTTAGAATCGGCCGGGGAGCTGTTTTTT
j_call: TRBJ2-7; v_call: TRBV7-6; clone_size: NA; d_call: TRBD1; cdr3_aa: CASSRNPGQGAYEQYF; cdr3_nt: TGTGCCAGCAGCCGTAATCCGGGACAGGGGGCCTACGAGCAGTACTTC
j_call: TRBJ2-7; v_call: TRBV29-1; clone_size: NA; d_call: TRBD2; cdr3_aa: CSVTPTSQQGYEQYF; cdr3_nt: TGCAGCGTCACCCCGACTAGCCAGCAGGGCTACGAGCAGTACTTC
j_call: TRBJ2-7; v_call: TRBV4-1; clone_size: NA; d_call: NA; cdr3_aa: CASSQVAMHEQYF; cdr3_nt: TGCGCCAGCAGCCAGGTAGCAATGCACGAGCAGTACTTC
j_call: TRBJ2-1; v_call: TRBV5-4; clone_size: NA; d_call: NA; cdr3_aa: CASSSEGLEVGIF; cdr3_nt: TGTGCCAGCAGTAGTGAAGGTCTGGAGGTGGGGATCTTC
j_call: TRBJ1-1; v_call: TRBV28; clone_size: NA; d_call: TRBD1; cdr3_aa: CASSLPTGPIYTEAFF; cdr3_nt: TGTGCCAGCAGTCTCCCGACAGGGCCTATTTACACTGAAGCTTTCTTT
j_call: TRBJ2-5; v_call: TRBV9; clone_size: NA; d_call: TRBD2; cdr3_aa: CASSPSRGGETQYF; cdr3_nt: TGTGCCAGCAGCCCCTCCCGGGGAGGGGAGACCCAGTACTTC
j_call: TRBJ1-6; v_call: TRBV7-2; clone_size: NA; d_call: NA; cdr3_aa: CASSFEGYNSPLHF; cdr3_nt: TGTGCCAGCAGCTTTGAGGGCTATAATTCACCCCTCCACTTT
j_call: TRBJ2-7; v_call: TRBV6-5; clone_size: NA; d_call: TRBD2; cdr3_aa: CASSSWTSGSYEQYF; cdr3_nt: TGTGCCAGCAGTTCTTGGACTAGCGGGAGCTACGAGCAGTACTTC
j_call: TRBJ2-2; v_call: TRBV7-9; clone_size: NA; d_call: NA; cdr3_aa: CASSLTSGNTGELFF; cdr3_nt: TGTGCCAGCAGCTTAACATCTGGGAACACCGGGGAGCTGTTTTTT
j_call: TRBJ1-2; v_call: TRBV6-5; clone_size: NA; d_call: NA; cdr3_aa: CASSYFRGDYGYTF; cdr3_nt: TGTGCCAGCAGTTACTTCCGAGGCGACTATGGCTACACCTTC
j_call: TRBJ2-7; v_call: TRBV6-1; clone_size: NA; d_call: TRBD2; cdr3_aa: CASSEGGGSSYEQYF; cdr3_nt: TGTGCCAGCAGTGAAGGTGGCGGGAGCTCCTACGAGCAGTACTTC
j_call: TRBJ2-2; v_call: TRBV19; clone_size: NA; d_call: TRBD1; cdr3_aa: CASSHRGDTGELFF; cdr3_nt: TGTGCCAGTTCCCACAGGGGTGACACCGGGGAGCTGTTTTTT
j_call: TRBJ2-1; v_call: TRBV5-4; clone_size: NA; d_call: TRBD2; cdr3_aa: CATTSGRTSDEQFF; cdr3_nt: TGTGCCACCACCAGCGGGAGGACCTCAGATGAGCAGTTCTTC
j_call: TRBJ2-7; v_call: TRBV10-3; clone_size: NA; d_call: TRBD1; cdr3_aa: CAISDPGQGSYEQYF; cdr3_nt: TGTGCCATCAGTGATCCGGGACAGGGCTCCTACGAGCAGTACTTC
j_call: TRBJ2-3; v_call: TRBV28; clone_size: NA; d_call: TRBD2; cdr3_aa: CASSLLRGGGTDTQYF; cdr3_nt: TGTGCCAGCAGTTTACTGCGGGGGGGCGGCACAGATACGCAGTATTTT
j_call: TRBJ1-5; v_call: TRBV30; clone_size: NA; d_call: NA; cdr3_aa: CAWSVGTHYQPQHF; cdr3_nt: TGTGCCTGGAGTGTCGGGACTCACTACCAGCCCCAGCATTTT
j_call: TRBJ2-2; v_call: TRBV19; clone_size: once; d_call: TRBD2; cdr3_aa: CASSLRLAGGWNTGELFF; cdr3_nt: TGTGCCAGTAGTCTCCGACTAGCGGGAGGGTGGAACACCGGGGAGCTGTTTTTT
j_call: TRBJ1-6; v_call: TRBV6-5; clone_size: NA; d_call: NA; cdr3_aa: CASSYQTAELLHF; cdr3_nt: TGTGCCAGCAGTTACCAGACAGCCGAGCTCCTCCACTTT
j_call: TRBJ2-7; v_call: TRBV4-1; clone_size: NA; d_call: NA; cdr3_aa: CASSPLARDRTYEQYF; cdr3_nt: TGCGCCAGCAGCCCCCTAGCGCGAGACAGAACCTACGAGCAGTACTTC
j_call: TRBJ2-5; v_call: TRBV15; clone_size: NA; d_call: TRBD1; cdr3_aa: CATSGTGNQETQYF; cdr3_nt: TGTGCCACCAGCGGGACAGGGAACCAAGAGACCCAGTACTTC
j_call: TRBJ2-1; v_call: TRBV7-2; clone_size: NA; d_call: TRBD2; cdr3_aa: CASSALAGYNEQFF; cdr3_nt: TGTGCCAGCAGCGCGTTAGCGGGCTACAATGAGCAGTTCTTC